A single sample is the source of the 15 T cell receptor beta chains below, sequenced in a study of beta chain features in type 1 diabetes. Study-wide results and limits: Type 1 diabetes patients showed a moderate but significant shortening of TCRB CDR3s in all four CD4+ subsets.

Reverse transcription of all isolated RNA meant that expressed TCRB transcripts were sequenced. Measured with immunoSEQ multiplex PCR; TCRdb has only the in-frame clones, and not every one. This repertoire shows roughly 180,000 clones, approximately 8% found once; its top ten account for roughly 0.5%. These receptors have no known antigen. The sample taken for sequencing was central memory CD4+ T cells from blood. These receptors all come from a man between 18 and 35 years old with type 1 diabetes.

CDR3: CASSAQGLEAFF. DNA of the CDR3: TGTGCCAGCAGCGCCCAGGGCCTTGAAGCTTTCTTT. V usage is TRBV9 and J usage is TRBJ1-1, with D tentatively TRBD1 (5 bases). Germline V gives CDR1 SGDLS, CDR2 YYNGEE. V dropped 3 bases and J dropped 7 bases, with 10 bases sitting between them. The CDR3 runs to 12 residues.

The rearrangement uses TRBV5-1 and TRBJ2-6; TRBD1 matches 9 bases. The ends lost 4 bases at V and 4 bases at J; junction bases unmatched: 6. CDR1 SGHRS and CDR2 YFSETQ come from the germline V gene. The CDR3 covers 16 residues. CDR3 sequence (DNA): TGCGCCAGCAGCGGGGGACAGGGAGCAGGGGCCAACGTCCTGACTTTC. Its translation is CASSGGQGAGANVLTF.

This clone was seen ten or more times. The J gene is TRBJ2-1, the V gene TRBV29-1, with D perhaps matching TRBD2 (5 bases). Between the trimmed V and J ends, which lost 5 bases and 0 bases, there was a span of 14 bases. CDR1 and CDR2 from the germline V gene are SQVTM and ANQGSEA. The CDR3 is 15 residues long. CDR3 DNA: TGCAGCGTTCCCAGCGGTTCCAGCTCCTACAATGAGCAGTTCTTC. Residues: CSVPSGSSSYNEQFF.

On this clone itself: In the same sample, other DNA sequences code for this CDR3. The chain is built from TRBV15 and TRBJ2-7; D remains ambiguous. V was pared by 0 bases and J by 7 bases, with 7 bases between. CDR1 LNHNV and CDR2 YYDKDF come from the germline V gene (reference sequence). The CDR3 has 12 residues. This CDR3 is CATSRDFGEQYF. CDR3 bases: TGTGCCACCAGCAGAGATTTCGGGGAGCAGTACTTC. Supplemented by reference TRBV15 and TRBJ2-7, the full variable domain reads DAMVIQNPRYQVTQFGKPVTLSCSQTLNHNVMYWYQQKSSQAPKLLFHYYDKDFNNEADTPDNFQSRRPNTSFCFLDIRSPGLGDTAMYLCATSRDFGEQYFGPGTRLTVT.

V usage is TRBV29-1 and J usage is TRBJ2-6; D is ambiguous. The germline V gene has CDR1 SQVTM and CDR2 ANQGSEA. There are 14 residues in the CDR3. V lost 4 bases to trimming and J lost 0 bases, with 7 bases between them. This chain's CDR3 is CSVAGTSGANVLTF. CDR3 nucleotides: TGCAGCGTTGCCGGTACCTCTGGGGCCAACGTCCTGACTTTC.

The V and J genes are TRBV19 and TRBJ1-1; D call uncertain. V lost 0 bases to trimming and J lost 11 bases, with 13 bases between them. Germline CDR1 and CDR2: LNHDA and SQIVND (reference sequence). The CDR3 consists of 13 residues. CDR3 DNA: TGTGCCAGTAGTATAGATCCCCGAGGGAGTGCTTTCTTT. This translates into CASSIDPRGSAFF.

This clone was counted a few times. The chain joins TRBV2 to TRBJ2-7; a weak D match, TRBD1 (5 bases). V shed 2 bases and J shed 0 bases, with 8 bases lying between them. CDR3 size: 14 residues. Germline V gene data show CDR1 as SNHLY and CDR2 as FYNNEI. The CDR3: CASSESQGSYEQYF. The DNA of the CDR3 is TGTGCCAGCAGTGAAAGTCAGGGCTCCTACGAGCAGTACTTC. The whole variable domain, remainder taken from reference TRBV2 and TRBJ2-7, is EPEVTQTPSHQVTQMGQEVILRCVPISNHLYFYWYRQILGQKVEFLVSFYNNEISEKSEIFDDQFSVERPDGSNFTLKIRSTKLEDSAMYFCASSESQGSYEQYFGPGTRLTVT.

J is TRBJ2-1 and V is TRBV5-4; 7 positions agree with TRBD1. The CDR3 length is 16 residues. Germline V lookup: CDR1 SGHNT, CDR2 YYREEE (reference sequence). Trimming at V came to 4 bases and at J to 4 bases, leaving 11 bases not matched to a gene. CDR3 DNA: TGTGCCAGCAGCCTAGCAGGGGGAGCCACTTACAATGAGCAGTTCTTC. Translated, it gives CASSLAGGATYNEQFF.

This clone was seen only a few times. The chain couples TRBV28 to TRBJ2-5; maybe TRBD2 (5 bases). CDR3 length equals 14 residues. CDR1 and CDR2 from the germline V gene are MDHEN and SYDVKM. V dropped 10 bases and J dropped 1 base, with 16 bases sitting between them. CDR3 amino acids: CATPRADRQETQYF. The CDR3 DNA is TGTGCCACCCCGCGGGCGGATCGCCAAGAGACCCAGTACTTC.

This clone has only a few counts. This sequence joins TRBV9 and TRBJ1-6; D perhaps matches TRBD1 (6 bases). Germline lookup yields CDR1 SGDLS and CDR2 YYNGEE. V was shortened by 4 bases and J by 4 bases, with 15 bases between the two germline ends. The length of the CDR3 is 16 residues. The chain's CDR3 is CASSSGGAEYNSPLHF. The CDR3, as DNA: TGTGCCAGCAGCTCTGGGGGGGCAGAGTATAATTCACCCCTCCACTTT.

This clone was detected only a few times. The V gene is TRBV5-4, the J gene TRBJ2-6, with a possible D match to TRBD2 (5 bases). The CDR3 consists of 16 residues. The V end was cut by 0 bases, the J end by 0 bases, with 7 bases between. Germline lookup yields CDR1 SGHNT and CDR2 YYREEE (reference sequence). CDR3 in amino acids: CASSLGGLSGANVLTF. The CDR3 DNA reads TGTGCCAGCAGCTTGGGAGGGCTCTCTGGGGCCAACGTCCTGACTTTC.

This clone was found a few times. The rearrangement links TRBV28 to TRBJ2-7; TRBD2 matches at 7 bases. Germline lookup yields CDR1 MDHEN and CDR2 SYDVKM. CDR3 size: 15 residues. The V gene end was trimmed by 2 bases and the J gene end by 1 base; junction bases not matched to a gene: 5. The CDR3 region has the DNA TGTGCCAGCAGTTTAACTCCCGGGGGGTCCTACGAGCAGTACTTC. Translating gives CASSLTPGGSYEQYF.

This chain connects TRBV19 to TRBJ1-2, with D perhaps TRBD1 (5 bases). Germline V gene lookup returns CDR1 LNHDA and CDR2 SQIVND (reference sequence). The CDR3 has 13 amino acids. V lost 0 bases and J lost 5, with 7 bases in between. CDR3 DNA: TGTGCCAGTAGTATAGAGACAGCTTATGGCTACACCTTC. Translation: CASSIETAYGYTF.

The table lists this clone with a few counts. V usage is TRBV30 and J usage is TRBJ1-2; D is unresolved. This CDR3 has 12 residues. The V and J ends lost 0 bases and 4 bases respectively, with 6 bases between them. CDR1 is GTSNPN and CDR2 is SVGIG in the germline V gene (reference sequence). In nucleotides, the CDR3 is TGTGCCTGGAGTGTACAGCTCTATGGCTACACCTTC. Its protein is CAWSVQLYGYTF. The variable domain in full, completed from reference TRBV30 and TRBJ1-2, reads SQTIHQWPATLVQPVGSPLSLECTVEGTSNPNLYWYRQAAGRGLQLLFYSVGIGQISSEVPQNLSASRPQDRQFILSSKKLLLSDSGFYLCAWSVQLYGYTFGSGTRLTVV.

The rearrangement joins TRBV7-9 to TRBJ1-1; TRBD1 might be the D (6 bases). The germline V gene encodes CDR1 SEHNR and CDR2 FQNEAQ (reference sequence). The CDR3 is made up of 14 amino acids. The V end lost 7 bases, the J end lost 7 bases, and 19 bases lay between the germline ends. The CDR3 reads CASNPWGGQGEAFF. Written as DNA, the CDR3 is TGTGCCAGCAACCCGTGGGGGGGCCAAGGTGAAGCTTTCTTT.